The 26 T cell receptor beta chains in this list originate from one sample, sequenced in a study of cytomegalovirus exposure and HLA in healthy donors. Both 60 Vbeta primers and 13 Jbeta primers went into the PCR. Libraries were prepared by immunoSEQ multiplex PCR; TCRdb keeps only in-frame clonotypes and omits some of them. Of around 97,000 clones in the sample, roughly 73% were seen once. The sample taken for sequencing was PBMCs. The receptors stem from a man in his forties or fifties in good health and CMV-seronegative.

V usage is TRBV19 and J usage is TRBJ1-2, with D perhaps TRBD1 (5 bases). The V end was cut by 5 bases, the J end by 4 bases, with 14 bases between. Germline V gene lookup returns CDR1 LNHDA and CDR2 SQIVND (reference sequence). CDR3 length equals 14 residues. CDR3 nucleotides: TGTGCCAGTAGTCGGACTCTCGGGGGCTATGGCTACACCTTC. Translation gives CASSRTLGGYGYTF.

The chain combines TRBV5-1 with TRBJ2-6; 7 bases fit TRBD2. This CDR3 spans 17 amino acids. V trimming: 4 bases; J trimming: 0 bases; junction bases outside the gene matches: 7. Germline CDR1 is SGHRS and CDR2 is YFSETQ. This CDR3 reads CASSKRDGLSGANVLTF. As DNA, the CDR3 is TGCGCCAGCAGCAAGCGGGACGGCCTCTCTGGGGCCAACGTCCTGACTTTC.

Written as DNA, the CDR3 is TGTGCCAGCAGCCAGGTGGTCCCTGGGGCCAACGTCCTGACTTTC. Translating gives CASSQVVPGANVLTF. The rearrangement joins TRBV2 to TRBJ2-6; no clear D. Trimming took off 6 bases at V and 2 bases at J, with 11 bases between the two ends. Germline CDR1 is SNHLY and CDR2 is FYNNEI. CDR3 length: 15 residues.

The chain couples TRBV5-4 to TRBJ2-3, with 10 bases fitting TRBD2. This CDR3 is 15 amino acids long. CDR1 and CDR2 from the germline V gene are SGHNT and YYREEE (reference sequence). With 0 bases clipped from V and 4 bases from J, the junction kept 2 bases outside the gene matches. This chain's CDR3 is CASSLGGLAPDTQYF. The CDR3 DNA sequence: TGTGCCAGCAGCTTGGGGGGACTAGCGCCAGATACGCAGTATTTT.

The V call is TRBV2, the J call TRBJ2-1; 8 bases are shared with TRBD2. Losses at the gene ends were 4 bases for V and 4 bases for J; bases not matched to a gene: 3. This CDR3 is 14 amino acids long. Germline V gene sequence: CDR1 SNHLY, CDR2 FYNNEI. The CDR3 DNA reads as TGTGCCAGCAGTGTCGGCGGGGGGTACAATGAGCAGTTCTTC. Its translation is CASSVGGGYNEQFF.

This sequence joins TRBV6-1 and TRBJ2-5, with D possibly TRBD1 on 5 matching bases. V was clipped by 4 bases and J by 7 bases, with 10 bases between them. Germline assignment: CDR1 MNHNS and CDR2 SASEGT. CDR3 length: 12 amino acids. The CDR3 loop is CASSGGRATQYF. The CDR3 coding sequence is TGTGCCAGCAGTGGGGGCAGGGCGACCCAGTACTTC.

V and J are TRBV27 and TRBJ2-2, with TRBD1 matching over 10 bases. After removal of 6 bases from V and 3 bases from J, the junction contained 7 bases not matched to a gene. The CDR3 is made up of 16 amino acids. CDR1 is MNHEY and CDR2 is SMNVEV in the germline V gene (reference sequence). This CDR3 is CASRRLGTGDTGELFF. The CDR3 DNA reads as TGTGCCAGCAGGCGGTTGGGGACAGGGGACACCGGGGAGCTGTTTTTT.

The CDR3 sequence is CAISLDLGYQETQYF. The CDR3 region has the DNA TGTGCCATCAGTTTGGACTTGGGGTACCAAGAGACCCAGTACTTC. V is TRBV10-3 and J is TRBJ2-5; D is possibly TRBD2 (5 bases). CDR3 length: 15 amino acids. CDR1 and CDR2 from the germline V gene are ENHRY and SYGVKD. V lost 5 bases to trimming and J lost 0 bases, with 13 bases between them.

This clone came up a few times. This chain joins TRBV2 and TRBJ1-5, with D perhaps TRBD1 (6 bases). The germline CDR1 and CDR2 sequences are SNHLY and FYNNEI. The V end lost 7 bases, the J end lost 2 bases, and 15 bases lay between the germline ends. The CDR3 extends over 15 amino acids. CDR3 nucleotide sequence: TGTGCCAGCAATAAACAGGGAACGGGCAATCAGCCCCAGCATTTT. Its protein is CASNKQGTGNQPQHF.

The chain uses TRBV27 and TRBJ2-1; 7 nucleotides agree with TRBD2. There are 13 residues in the CDR3. CDR1 is MNHEY and CDR2 is SMNVEV in the germline V gene (reference sequence). V shed 6 bases, J shed 5 bases, and the junction held 4 bases outside the gene matches. CDR3 nucleotide sequence: TGTGCCAGCAGACGGGGAGGGAACAATGAGCAGTTCTTC. Translation gives CASRRGGNNEQFF.

This chain uses TRBV30 with TRBJ2-1; 13 bases match TRBD2. This CDR3 has 19 amino acids. The ends lost 2 bases at V and 7 bases at J; junction bases unmatched: 17. Looked up from germline, CDR1 is GTSNPN and CDR2 is SVGIG (reference sequence). CDR3 sequence: CAWSSLLAGGPFGLNEQFF. CDR3 coding DNA: TGTGCCTGGAGTTCATTACTAGCGGGGGGGCCCTTTGGACTAAATGAGCAGTTCTTC.

Only a few counts were recorded for this clone. The rearrangement links TRBV30 to TRBJ1-4; TRBD1 might be the D (6 bases). The germline CDR1 and CDR2 sequences are GTSNPN and SVGIG (reference sequence). This CDR3 has 15 amino acids. Trimming removed 2 bases from V and 5 bases from J, with 15 bases in between. In DNA, the CDR3 is TGTGCCTGGAGTTCAAGAAACAGGGTAAATGAAAAACTGTTTTTT. Amino acid sequence: CAWSSRNRVNEKLFF.

The chain carries TRBV19 and TRBJ1-6; D may be TRBD1 (6 bases). The CDR3 covers 13 residues. The V gene lost 9 bases and the J gene lost 4 bases, with 10 bases spanning the gap. From germline, CDR1 is LNHDA and CDR2 SQIVND (reference sequence). CDR3 nucleotide sequence: TGTGCCAGCCGGGACATATATAATTCACCCCTCCACTTT. Translation gives CASRDIYNSPLHF. The variable domain in full, completed from reference TRBV19 and TRBJ1-6, reads DGGITQSPKYLFRKEGQNVTLSCEQNLNHDAMYWYRQDPGQGLRLIYYSQIVNDFQKGDIAEGYSVSREKKESFPLTVTSAQKNPTAFYLCASRDIYNSPLHFGNGTRLTVT.

As to this clone: This specimen includes other DNA sequences encoding the same CDR3. The chain has TRBV6-5 and TRBJ1-6; D gene unclear. V was cut by 1 base and J by 1 base, with 8 bases left in between. CDR3 size: 16 residues. The V gene's germline CDR1 is MNHEY and CDR2 SVGAGI. The CDR3 nucleotides are TGTGCCAGCAGTTACTGGGAGGGATCCTATAATTCACCCCTCCACTTT. It translates to CASSYWEGSYNSPLHF.

The chain links TRBV7-6 to TRBJ2-3; 7 bases agree with TRBD1. This CDR3 is built from 17 residues. V lost 5 bases and J lost 6; bases outside the gene matches: 17. Germline V gene sequence: CDR1 SGHVS, CDR2 FNYEAQ. As DNA, the CDR3 is TGTGCCAGCAGCCACTCGGTGGGACAGCTACTTGCGGATACGCAGTATTTT. This translates into CASSHSVGQLLADTQYF.

The chain uses TRBV28 and TRBJ1-1; no clear D. There are 14 residues in the CDR3. Germline CDR1 is MDHEN and CDR2 is SYDVKM. Trimming shortened V by 3 bases and J by 2 bases, and 10 bases separated the two germline ends. The DNA of the CDR3 is TGTGCCAGCAGTTTTAGCAGCTCCAACACTGAAGCTTTCTTT. This gives the protein CASSFSSSNTEAFF.

With respect to this clone: A read error may account for a junction end that differs from germline. The same CDR3 also results from other DNA sequences found in this sample. The chain links TRBV5-6 to TRBJ1-4; no reliable D call. The CDR3 has 14 amino acids. Germline V CDR1 and CDR2: SGHDT, YYEEEE. CDR3 sequence (DNA): TGTGCCAGCAGCTTGGCCGGTGTGTTAGAAAAGCTGTTTTTT. Its protein is CASSLAGVLEKLFF.

The genes are TRBV5-6 and TRBJ2-7; D is ambiguous. The CDR3 runs to 11 residues. The V and J ends lost 2 bases and 5 bases respectively, with 5 bases between them. Germline CDR1 is SGHDT and CDR2 is YYEEEE. CDR3 nucleotide sequence: TGTGCCAGCAGCTTTATCGACGAGCAGTACTTC. It is translated as CASSFIDEQYF.

This clone has more than one count but fewer than ten. The chain couples TRBV2 to TRBJ1-2; D not certain. Trimming shortened V by 0 bases and J by 14 bases, and 16 bases separated the two germline ends. This CDR3 spans 13 amino acids. Looked up from germline, CDR1 is SNHLY and CDR2 is FYNNEI. The CDR3 here is CASSEAITPLWTF. The CDR3 bases are TGTGCCAGCAGTGAAGCAATAACCCCACTCTGGACCTTC.

The chain joins TRBV7-2 to TRBJ1-1; a possible D gene is TRBD1 (6 bases). Trimming took off 6 bases at V and 1 base at J, with 9 bases between the two ends. The germline gives CDR1 SGHTA, CDR2 FQGNSA. The CDR3 is made up of 13 amino acids. The CDR3 DNA is TGTGCCAGCAGGTTGGGACAGAACACTGAAGCTTTCTTT. This codes for CASRLGQNTEAFF. The variable domain in full, with the rest retrieved from reference TRBV7-2 and TRBJ1-1, is GAGVSQSPSNKVTEKGKDVELRCDPISGHTALYWYRQSLGQGLEFLIYFQGNSAPDKSGLPSDRFSAERTGGSVSTLTIQRTQQEDSAVYLCASRLGQNTEAFFGQGTRLTVV.

V gene TRBV28 combines with J gene TRBJ2-7; 8 nucleotides align to TRBD1. V lost 7 bases and J lost 0; bases outside the gene matches: 8. Germline CDR1 is MDHEN and CDR2 is SYDVKM. The CDR3 is made up of 15 amino acids. CDR3 sequence: CASIAFQGASYEQYF. In DNA, the CDR3 is TGTGCCAGCATAGCCTTCCAGGGGGCCTCCTACGAGCAGTACTTC.

The chain joins TRBV18 to TRBJ1-5, with TRBD1 matching 8 bases. The CDR3 totals 15 residues. V trimming: 3 bases; J trimming: 1 base; junction bases outside the gene matches: 2. Germline assignment: CDR1 KGHSH and CDR2 LQKENI. The chain's CDR3 is CASSPRGLSNQPQHF. In DNA, the CDR3 is TGTGCCAGCTCACCCAGGGGGCTGAGCAATCAGCCCCAGCATTTT.

The J gene is TRBJ2-5, the V gene TRBV4-2, with 9 bases identical to TRBD2. CDR1 LGHNA and CDR2 YNFKEQ come from the germline V gene. The CDR3 is 15 amino acids. The trim removed 7 bases at V and 5 bases at J, leaving 11 bases unmatched. The CDR3 region is CASNDPAGGEETQYF. The CDR3 region has the DNA TGTGCCAGCAACGACCCAGCGGGGGGTGAGGAGACCCAGTACTTC.

This chain joins TRBV27 and TRBJ1-1; 8 nucleotides agree with TRBD1. V trimming: 2 bases; J trimming: 1 base; junction bases outside the gene matches: 3. Germline V CDR1 and CDR2: MNHEY, SMNVEV (reference sequence). This CDR3 comprises 15 residues. CDR3 nucleotides: TGTGCCAGCAGTTTAGGAGGACAGGGGAACACTGAAGCTTTCTTT. It yields the protein CASSLGGQGNTEAFF.

J is TRBJ1-6 and V is TRBV2, with D unresolved. CDR1 SNHLY and CDR2 FYNNEI come from the germline V gene. The CDR3 loop spans 15 amino acids. Trimming left V 3 bases short and J 9 bases short, with 15 bases between. CDR3 amino acids: CASSDEGGIGSPLHF. The CDR3 coding sequence is TGTGCCAGCAGTGACGAAGGCGGAATCGGTTCACCCCTCCACTTT. Full variable domain (missing parts from reference TRBV2 and TRBJ1-6): EPEVTQTPSHQVTQMGQEVILRCVPISNHLYFYWYRQILGQKVEFLVSFYNNEISEKSEIFDDQFSVERPDGSNFTLKIRSTKLEDSAMYFCASSDEGGIGSPLHFGNGTRLTVT.

The chain couples TRBV7-8 to TRBJ2-5; tentative D call: TRBD1 (6 bases). The CDR3 runs to 15 residues. In germline, CDR1 is SGHVS, CDR2 FQNEAQ. Trimming stripped 4 bases from V and 4 bases from J, with 16 bases between. The CDR3 region is CASSSARTGTETQYF. The CDR3 coding sequence is TGTGCCAGCAGCTCCGCCAGAACAGGGACAGAGACCCAGTACTTC.